This T cell receptor beta chain was recorded in a study of long-term antiretroviral therapy in people with HIV. Study overall: Initial samples were collected about a decade before the 2015 immediate-ART recommendation.

Study-wide findings and caveats: Pre-ART clonal expansions dominated every time point's repertoire.

A remark on this clone: Antigen: not known.

The CDR3 consists of 16 residues. The ends lost 4 bases at V and 7 bases at J; junction bases unmatched: 14. In germline, CDR1 is SGHVS, CDR2 FQNEAQ. Survey-level immunoSEQ v3.0 assays were run. Sequencing aimed to cover roughly 40,000-50,000 T-cell genomes per sample. Using immunoSEQ multiplex PCR, the repertoire was profiled, and TCRdb retains in-frame clones only, with some absent. The sample includes about 20,000 clones, 75% to 95% of them seen just once. Specimens retained about 0.9-11 million cryopreserved PBMC preceding DNA extraction. The V gene is TRBV7-8, the J gene TRBJ1-2; 8 positions match TRBD1. The source is a woman between 25 and 40 years old with HIV. Sequencing was performed on unsorted PBMCs, taken 4.4 years before starting antiretroviral therapy. For the CDR3, the DNA is TGTGCCAGCAGCTCCTGGACAGGGACCACGGGGACTGGCTACACCTTC. It translates to CASSSWTGTTGTGYTF.